This TCR beta chain comes out of a study of blood T cell repertoires in COVID-19. The data were produced by immunoSEQ multiplex PCR, yet TCRdb's version contains in-frame clones alone and is incomplete. Counted here are more than 65,000 clones, roughly four fifths occurring once; the ten biggest clones make up 6.5% to 7.5%. V lost 5 bases and J 2 bases, leaving 19 bases between the germline ends. From germline, CDR1 is SGHAT and CDR2 FQNNGV. The CDR3 length is 16 residues. The chain recombines TRBV11-2 with TRBJ2-7; maybe TRBD2 (6 bases). Sequenced sample: peripheral blood. This TCR derives from a man aged 30 to 39 with COVID-19, enrolled during active disease. The CDR3 DNA is TGTGCCAGCAGCCCACTAAACCGACTAGGAACCTACGAGCAGTACTTC. Translation: CASSPLNRLGTYEQYF.